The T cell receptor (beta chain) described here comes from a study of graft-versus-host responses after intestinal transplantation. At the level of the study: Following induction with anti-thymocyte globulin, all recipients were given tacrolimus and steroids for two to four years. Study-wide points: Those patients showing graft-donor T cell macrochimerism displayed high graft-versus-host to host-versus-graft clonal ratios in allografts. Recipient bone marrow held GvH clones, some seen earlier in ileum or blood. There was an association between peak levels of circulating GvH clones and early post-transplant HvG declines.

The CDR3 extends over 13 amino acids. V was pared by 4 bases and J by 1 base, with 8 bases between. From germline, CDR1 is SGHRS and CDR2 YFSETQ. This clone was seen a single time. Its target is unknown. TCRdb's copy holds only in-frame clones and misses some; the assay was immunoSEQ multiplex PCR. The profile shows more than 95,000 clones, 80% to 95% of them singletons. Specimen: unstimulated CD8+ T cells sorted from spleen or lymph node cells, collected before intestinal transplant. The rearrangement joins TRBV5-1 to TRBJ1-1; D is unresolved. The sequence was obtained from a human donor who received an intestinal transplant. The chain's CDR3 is CASSPAGNTEAFF. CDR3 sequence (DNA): TGCGCCAGCAGCCCGGCGGGGAACACTGAAGCTTTCTTT.